Below are 27 T cell receptor beta chains sequenced from a single sample in a study of memory CD4+ T cells and cytomegalovirus serostatus. Assay: immunoSEQ multiplex PCR; the TCRdb copy retains only in-frame clones and omits some. The sample holds about 61,000 clones, 75% to 85% seen once. The sort gate was single viable CD3+CD4+CD8-CD45RO+ cells for memory CD4+ T cells. The sample taken for sequencing was memory CD4+ T cells from blood. These receptors came from an adult in good health and CMV-seronegative.

The CDR3, as DNA: TGTGCCAGCGGGGTAGGATCCTACGAGCAGTACTTC. This encodes CASGVGSYEQYF. The V call is TRBV6-1, the J call TRBJ2-7; the D is unclear. This CDR3 comprises 12 residues. Germline CDR1 and CDR2: MNHNS and SASEGT. V lost 8 bases to trimming and J lost 1 base, with 9 bases between them.

In regard to this clone: The sample contains more than one DNA sequence encoding this CDR3. The rearrangement uses TRBV19 and TRBJ1-5, with TRBD1 matching over 8 bases. Germline-derived CDR1 and CDR2 are LNHDA and SQIVND (reference sequence). The CDR3 is 15 residues long. Trimming took 6 bases from V and 2 from J; bases not matched to a gene: 6. The CDR3 DNA sequence: TGTGCCAGTAGGCCGACAGGGGAGGGCAATCAGCCCCAGCATTTT. This encodes CASRPTGEGNQPQHF.

As to this clone: At the DNA level, this CDR3 is encoded by other sequences in the same sample as well. This chain joins TRBV29-1 and TRBJ1-1, with 8 positions matching TRBD1. The germline gives CDR1 SQVTM, CDR2 ANQGSEA. The CDR3 is made up of 14 amino acids. The V segment lost 3 bases and the J segment 1 base; nucleotides outside the gene matches: 4. CDR3 DNA sequence: TGCAGCGTTGATTCCGGGACAGGGAACACTGAAGCTTTCTTT. Residues: CSVDSGTGNTEAFF.

The genes are TRBV7-9 and TRBJ2-7; D gene unclear. Germline V gives CDR1 SEHNR, CDR2 FQNEAQ (reference sequence). The CDR3 runs to 12 residues. V lost 5 bases to trimming and J lost 4 bases, with 9 bases between them. CDR3 protein: CASSPEGYEQYF. CDR3 coding DNA: TGTGCCAGCAGCCCCGAAGGATACGAGCAGTACTTC. Complete variable domain (other parts from reference TRBV7-9 and TRBJ2-7): DTGVSQNPRHKITKRGQNVTFRCDPISEHNRLYWYRQTLGQGPEFLTYFQNEAQLEKSRLLSDRFSAERPKGSFSTLEIQRTEQGDSAMYLCASSPEGYEQYFGPGTRLTVT.

CDR3 protein: CASSLTGRALGEQYF. CDR3 DNA: TGCGCCAGCAGCTTAACTGGGAGGGCCCTCGGCGAGCAGTACTTC. The V and J genes are TRBV5-1 and TRBJ2-7, with TRBD2 matching 7 bases. J was trimmed by 6 bases and V by 2 bases; bases with no gene match: 11. Germline V lookup: CDR1 SGHRS, CDR2 YFSETQ. The CDR3 loop spans 15 amino acids.

The chain employs TRBV30 and TRBJ2-5; 8 bases align to TRBD2. Germline V gene lookup returns CDR1 GTSNPN and CDR2 SVGIG (reference sequence). Losses at the gene ends were 2 bases for V and 5 bases for J; bases not matched to a gene: 1. The CDR3 runs to 12 residues. The DNA of the CDR3 is TGTGCCTGGAGTACGGGAGGGGAGACCCAGTACTTC. It codes for CAWSTGGETQYF.

This clone was counted between two and nine times. The chain combines TRBV20-1 with TRBJ1-1, with 8 bases identical to TRBD1. The germline V gene has CDR1 DFQATT and CDR2 SNEGSKA (reference sequence). The trim removed 7 bases at V and 13 bases at J, leaving 8 bases unmatched. The CDR3 has 10 residues. The CDR3 is CSVPRGHNFF. CDR3 DNA: TGCAGTGTCCCCAGGGGGCATAATTTCTTT.

This chain links TRBV6-1 with TRBJ2-7; D is unresolved. The CDR3 is 10 residues long. Germline V gene sequence: CDR1 MNHNS, CDR2 SASEGT. With 5 bases removed from V and 7 bases from J, the gap between germline ends came to 6 bases. The DNA of the CDR3 is TGTGCCAGCAGTAATAGGGAGCAGTACTTC. Residues: CASSNREQYF.

This clone was picked up one time. The chain links TRBV6-5 to TRBJ2-5; D is uncertain. Germline assignment: CDR1 MNHEY and CDR2 SVGAGI. Trimming pared 2 bases from V and 2 bases from J, leaving 6 bases between. The CDR3 sequence is 13 residues long. CDR3 in DNA: TGTGCCAGCAGTTACAGGGTTCAAGAGACCCAGTACTTC. Its protein is CASSYRVQETQYF.

By sample share, this clone is medium-sized (0.01 to 0.1%). The chain couples TRBV15 to TRBJ1-2; TRBD1 matches 7 bases. The V gene's germline CDR1 is LNHNV and CDR2 YYDKDF (reference sequence). The length of the CDR3 is 15 residues. J lost 2 bases, V lost 1 base, and 4 bases had no gene match. In nucleotides, the CDR3 is TGTGCCACCAGCAGAGGTACCAGGGGGAACTATGGCTACACCTTC. Residues: CATSRGTRGNYGYTF. Variable domain in full (rest from reference TRBV15 and TRBJ1-2): DAMVIQNPRYQVTQFGKPVTLSCSQTLNHNVMYWYQQKSSQAPKLLFHYYDKDFNNEADTPDNFQSRRPNTSFCFLDIRSPGLGDTAMYLCATSRGTRGNYGYTFGSGTRLTVV.

A few counts support this clone. The chain uses TRBV4-2 and TRBJ1-5; no clear D. Germline CDR1 LGHNA, CDR2 YNFKEQ. The germline V and J ends were trimmed by 4 bases and 0 bases, with 10 bases remaining between them. This CDR3 has 15 residues. This CDR3 reads CASSLNPGSNQPQHF. The CDR3 bases are TGTGCCAGCAGCCTTAACCCAGGTAGCAATCAGCCCCAGCATTTT.

This sequence joins TRBV19 and TRBJ2-1; TRBD2 is a possible D gene (6 bases). V was shortened by 3 bases and J by 7 bases, with 13 bases between the two germline ends. Germline CDR1 and CDR2: LNHDA and SQIVND (reference sequence). The CDR3 runs to 14 residues. The CDR3 sequence: CASSIRGLWNEQFF. CDR3 coding DNA: TGTGCCAGTAGTATTCGGGGACTTTGGAATGAGCAGTTCTTC.

A word on this clone: Other nucleotide sequences in the sample specify the same CDR3. The V and J genes are TRBV5-1 and TRBJ2-1; 12 bases line up with TRBD2. The J segment lost 0 bases and the V segment lost 3 bases, leaving 1 base of the junction unmatched. The CDR3 spans 16 residues. Looked up from germline, CDR1 is SGHRS and CDR2 is YFSETQ. Written as DNA, the CDR3 is TGCGCCAGCAGCTCGACTAGCGGGGGCTCCTACAATGAGCAGTTCTTC. Translated: CASSSTSGGSYNEQFF.

The V and J genes are TRBV11-3 and TRBJ2-2; 10 bases match TRBD2. The CDR3 is made up of 16 amino acids. The trim removed 3 bases at V and 3 bases at J, leaving 4 bases unmatched. Per germline, CDR1 SGHNT and CDR2 YENEEA. CDR3: CASSFLLAGDTGELFF. The CDR3 DNA reads as TGTGCCAGCAGCTTTTTGCTAGCGGGAGACACCGGGGAGCTGTTTTTT.

This chain connects TRBV2 to TRBJ2-3; D remains unclear. The CDR3 totals 15 residues. Trimming left V 5 bases short and J 6 bases short, with 18 bases between. Per germline, CDR1 SNHLY and CDR2 FYNNEI. Here the CDR3 reads CASSIQSALGDTQYF. CDR3 coding DNA: TGTGCCAGCAGTATACAAAGCGCCTTAGGGGATACGCAGTATTTT. Combining the CDR3 with reference TRBV2 and TRBJ2-3 gives the whole variable domain EPEVTQTPSHQVTQMGQEVILRCVPISNHLYFYWYRQILGQKVEFLVSFYNNEISEKSEIFDDQFSVERPDGSNFTLKIRSTKLEDSAMYFCASSIQSALGDTQYFGPGTRLTVL.

This clone was observed a handful of times. The chain employs TRBV19 and TRBJ1-1; the match to TRBD1 covers 8 bases. Trimming cost V 4 bases and J 8 bases; bases outside gene matches: 6. The CDR3 has 13 amino acids. Germline CDR1 and CDR2: LNHDA and SQIVND (reference sequence). In DNA form, the CDR3 reads TGTGCCAGTAGTACCCGAGGACAGGGAGAAGCTTTCTTT. The encoded protein is CASSTRGQGEAFF.

The chain recombines TRBV15 with TRBJ1-5, with D maybe TRBD1 (5 bases). Per the germline V gene, CDR1 is LNHNV and CDR2 is YYDKDF (reference sequence). Trimming left V 0 bases short and J 4 bases short, with 13 bases between. The CDR3 extends over 16 amino acids. CDR3 region: CATSRDRGGPNQPQHF. The CDR3 bases are TGTGCCACCAGCAGAGATCGCGGGGGACCAAATCAGCCCCAGCATTTT.

The chain employs TRBV27 and TRBJ2-4, with a weak D call TRBD1 (6 bases). The CDR3 extends over 15 amino acids. The germline V gene has CDR1 MNHEY and CDR2 SMNVEV (reference sequence). Trimming removed 3 bases from V and 2 bases from J, with 11 bases in between. The chain's CDR3 is CASSLTGLTKNIQYF. CDR3 DNA: TGTGCCAGCAGTTTGACAGGTCTGACCAAAAACATTCAGTACTTC.

V usage is TRBV14 and J usage is TRBJ1-2; D might be TRBD1 (6 bases). CDR1 and CDR2 (germline): SGHDN, FVKESK. V shed 0 bases and J shed 6 bases, with 8 bases lying between them. This CDR3 is built from 13 residues. The CDR3 DNA sequence: TGTGCCAGCAGCCAAGATCCAGGGGATGGCTACACCTTC. Its protein product is CASSQDPGDGYTF.

This clone turned up a few times. This chain connects TRBV5-6 to TRBJ1-1; D is perhaps TRBD1 (5 bases). The CDR3 length is 13 residues. Trimming shortened V by 3 bases and J by 0 bases, and 6 bases separated the two germline ends. Germline V gene sequence: CDR1 SGHDT, CDR2 YYEEEE. The CDR3 here is CASSWGLNTEAFF. Here the CDR3 DNA reads TGTGCCAGCAGCTGGGGGTTGAACACTGAAGCTTTCTTT.

V and J are TRBV5-1 and TRBJ1-4; weak D call: TRBD1 (5 bases). V was clipped by 4 bases and J by 6 bases, with 16 bases between them. CDR1 and CDR2 from the germline V gene are SGHRS and YFSETQ. The CDR3 covers 15 residues. The CDR3 nucleotides read TGCGCCAGCAGCGCGGGCAGGGAATTTTATGAAAAACTGTTTTTT. Amino acid sequence: CASSAGREFYEKLFF.

This sequence joins TRBV27 and TRBJ1-1; tentative D call: TRBD1 (6 bases). This CDR3 spans 14 amino acids. Looked up from germline, CDR1 is MNHEY and CDR2 is SMNVEV (reference sequence). The ends were cut back, 4 bases at V and 1 base at J, with 10 bases in the middle. CDR3 loop: CASSYSGANTEAFF. DNA of the CDR3: TGTGCCAGCAGTTACTCAGGGGCGAACACTGAAGCTTTCTTT.

The rearrangement links TRBV28 to TRBJ2-7; D uncertain. The CDR3 loop spans 15 amino acids. Germline V gene data show CDR1 as MDHEN and CDR2 as SYDVKM. Trimming shortened V by 2 bases and J by 1 base, and 12 bases separated the two germline ends. The CDR3 is CASSLPQRKSYEQYF. As DNA, the CDR3 is TGTGCCAGCAGTTTACCCCAAAGGAAATCCTACGAGCAGTACTTC.

This sequence joins TRBV5-4 and TRBJ1-2; 7 bases line up with TRBD1. Germline V gives CDR1 SGHNT, CDR2 YYREEE (reference sequence). V was pared by 4 bases and J by 0 bases, with 9 bases of the junction left unmatched. The CDR3 extends over 16 amino acids. The CDR3: CASSPGGQLANYGYTF. The CDR3 nucleotides are TGTGCCAGCAGCCCCGGGGGACAGTTAGCTAACTATGGCTACACCTTC.

The chain carries TRBV7-7 and TRBJ2-3; maybe TRBD1 (6 bases). Trimming removed 3 bases from V and 4 bases from J, with 11 bases in between. The length of the CDR3 is 14 residues. CDR1 and CDR2 from the germline V gene are SSHAT and FNYEAQ (reference sequence). CDR3 nucleotide sequence: TGTGCCAGCAGCTTGGGATCAGGGGCAGATACGCAGTATTTT. This gives the protein CASSLGSGADTQYF.

The J gene is TRBJ2-7, the V gene TRBV10-3, with D perhaps TRBD1 (5 bases). The CDR3 is 12 amino acids. Trimming cost V 4 bases and J 6 bases, with 10 bases left between them. Germline-derived CDR1 and CDR2 are ENHRY and SYGVKD. CDR3 residues: CAISGGRLEQYF. CDR3 sequence (DNA): TGTGCCATCAGTGGGGGCCGCCTCGAGCAGTACTTC.

The chain combines TRBV19 with TRBJ2-1; D possibly uses TRBD1 or TRBD2 (5 bases each). Germline V gene data show CDR1 as LNHDA and CDR2 as SQIVND (reference sequence). Trimming shortened V by 5 bases and J by 3 bases, and 11 bases separated the two germline ends. This CDR3 is built from 14 residues. The CDR3 DNA sequence: TGTGCCAGTAGTGGGGACGGGATCTACAATGAGCAGTTCTTC. Its translation: CASSGDGIYNEQFF.